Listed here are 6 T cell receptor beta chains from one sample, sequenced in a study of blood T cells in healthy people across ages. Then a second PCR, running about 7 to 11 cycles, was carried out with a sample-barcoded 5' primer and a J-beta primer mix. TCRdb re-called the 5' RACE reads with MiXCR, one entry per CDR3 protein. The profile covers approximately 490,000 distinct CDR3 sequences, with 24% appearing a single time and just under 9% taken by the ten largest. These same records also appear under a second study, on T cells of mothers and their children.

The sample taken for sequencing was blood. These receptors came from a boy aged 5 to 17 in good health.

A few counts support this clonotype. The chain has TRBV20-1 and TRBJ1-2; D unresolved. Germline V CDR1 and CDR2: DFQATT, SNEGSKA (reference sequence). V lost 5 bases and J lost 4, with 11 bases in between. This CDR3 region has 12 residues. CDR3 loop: CSAARPGYGYTF. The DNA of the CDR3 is TGCAGTGCTGCAAGACCGGGCTATGGCTACACCTTC.

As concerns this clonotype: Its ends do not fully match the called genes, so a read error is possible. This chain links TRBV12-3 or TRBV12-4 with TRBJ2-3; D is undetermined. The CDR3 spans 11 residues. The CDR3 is CASRRADAQYF. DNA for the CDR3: TGTGCCAGCAGGAGAGCAGATGCGCAGTATTTT.

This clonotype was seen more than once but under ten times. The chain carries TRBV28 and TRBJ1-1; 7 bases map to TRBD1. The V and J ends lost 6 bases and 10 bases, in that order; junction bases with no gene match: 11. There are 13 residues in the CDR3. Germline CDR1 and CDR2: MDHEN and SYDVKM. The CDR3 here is CASSQTQGGGAFF. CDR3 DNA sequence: TGTGCCAGCAGCCAAACTCAGGGGGGGGGAGCTTTCTTT.

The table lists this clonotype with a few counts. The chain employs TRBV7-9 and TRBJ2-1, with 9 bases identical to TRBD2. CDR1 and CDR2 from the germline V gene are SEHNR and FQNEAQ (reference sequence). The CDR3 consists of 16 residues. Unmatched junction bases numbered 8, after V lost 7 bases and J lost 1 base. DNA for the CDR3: TGTGCCAGCACCCCTAAGCGGGAGGTATCCTACAATGAGCAGTTCTTC. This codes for CASTPKREVSYNEQFF.

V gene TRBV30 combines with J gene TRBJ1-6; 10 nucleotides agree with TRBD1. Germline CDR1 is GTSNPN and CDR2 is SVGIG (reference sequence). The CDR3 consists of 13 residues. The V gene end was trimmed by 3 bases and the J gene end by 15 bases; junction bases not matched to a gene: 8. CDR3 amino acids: CAWSRDRGAVLHF. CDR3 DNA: TGTGCCTGGAGCCGGGACAGGGGTGCGGTCCTCCACTTT. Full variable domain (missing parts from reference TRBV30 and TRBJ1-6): SQTIHQWPATLVQPVGSPLSLECTVEGTSNPNLYWYRQAAGRGLQLLFYSVGIGQISSEVPQNLSASRPQDRQFILSSKKLLLSDSGFYLCAWSRDRGAVLHFGNGTRLTVT.

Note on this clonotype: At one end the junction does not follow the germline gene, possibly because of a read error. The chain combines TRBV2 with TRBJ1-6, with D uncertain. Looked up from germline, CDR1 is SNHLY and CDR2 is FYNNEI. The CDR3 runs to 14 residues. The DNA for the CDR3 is TGTGCCAGCACCTTGGACCGGTATAATCCACCCCTCCACTTT. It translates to CASTLDRYNPPLHF.